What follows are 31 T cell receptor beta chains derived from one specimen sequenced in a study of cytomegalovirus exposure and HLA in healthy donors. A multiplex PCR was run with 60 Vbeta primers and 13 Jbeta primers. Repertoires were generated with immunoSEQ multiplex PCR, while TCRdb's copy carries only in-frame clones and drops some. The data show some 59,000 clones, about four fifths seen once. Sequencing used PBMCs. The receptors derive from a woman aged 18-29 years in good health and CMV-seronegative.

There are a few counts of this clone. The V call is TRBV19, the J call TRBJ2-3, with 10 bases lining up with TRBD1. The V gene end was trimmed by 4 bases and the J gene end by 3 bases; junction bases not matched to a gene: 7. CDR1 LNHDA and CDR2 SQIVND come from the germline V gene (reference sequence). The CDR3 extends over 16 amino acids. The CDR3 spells CASSRPPGQGTDTQYF. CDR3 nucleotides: TGTGCCAGTAGTAGACCACCGGGACAGGGGACAGATACGCAGTATTTT. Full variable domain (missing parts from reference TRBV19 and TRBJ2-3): DGGITQSPKYLFRKEGQNVTLSCEQNLNHDAMYWYRQDPGQGLRLIYYSQIVNDFQKGDIAEGYSVSREKKESFPLTVTSAQKNPTAFYLCASSRPPGQGTDTQYFGPGTRLTVL.

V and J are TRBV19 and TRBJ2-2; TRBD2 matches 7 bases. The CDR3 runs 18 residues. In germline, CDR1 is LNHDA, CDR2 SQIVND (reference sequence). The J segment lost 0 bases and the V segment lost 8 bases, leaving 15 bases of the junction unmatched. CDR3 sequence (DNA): TGTGCCAGTTCCCTCCGGCCGGGAGGCGCCCCGAACACCGGGGAGCTGTTTTTT. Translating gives CASSLRPGGAPNTGELFF.

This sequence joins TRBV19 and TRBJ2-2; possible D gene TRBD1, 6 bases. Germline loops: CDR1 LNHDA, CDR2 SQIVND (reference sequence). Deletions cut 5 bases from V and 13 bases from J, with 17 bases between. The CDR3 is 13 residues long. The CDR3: CASSFYRTEGLFF. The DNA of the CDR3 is TGTGCCAGTAGTTTTTATCGGACAGAAGGGCTGTTTTTT.

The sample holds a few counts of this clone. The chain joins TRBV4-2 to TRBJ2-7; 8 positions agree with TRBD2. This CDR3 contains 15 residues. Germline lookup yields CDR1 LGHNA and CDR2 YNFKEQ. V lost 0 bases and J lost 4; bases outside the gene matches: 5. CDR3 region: CASSQDTGGGYEQYF. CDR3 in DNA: TGTGCCAGCAGCCAAGATACGGGGGGGGGATACGAGCAGTACTTC.

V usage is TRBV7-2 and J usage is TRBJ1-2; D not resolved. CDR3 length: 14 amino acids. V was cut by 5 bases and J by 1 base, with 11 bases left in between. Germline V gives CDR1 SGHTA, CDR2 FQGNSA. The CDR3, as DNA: TGTGCCAGCAGCCCCGGTTTTCTTAACTATGGCTACACCTTC. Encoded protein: CASSPGFLNYGYTF. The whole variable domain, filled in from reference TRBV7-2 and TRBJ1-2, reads GAGVSQSPSNKVTEKGKDVELRCDPISGHTALYWYRQSLGQGLEFLIYFQGNSAPDKSGLPSDRFSAERTGGSVSTLTIQRTQQEDSAVYLCASSPGFLNYGYTFGSGTRLTVV.

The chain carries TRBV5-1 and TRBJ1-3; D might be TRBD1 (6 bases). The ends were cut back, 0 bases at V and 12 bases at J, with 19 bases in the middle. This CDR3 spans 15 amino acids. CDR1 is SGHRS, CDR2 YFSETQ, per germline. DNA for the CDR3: TGCGCCAGCAGCTTGGACGGTGACAGGTCTGGTGGCATATATTTT. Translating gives CASSLDGDRSGGIYF.

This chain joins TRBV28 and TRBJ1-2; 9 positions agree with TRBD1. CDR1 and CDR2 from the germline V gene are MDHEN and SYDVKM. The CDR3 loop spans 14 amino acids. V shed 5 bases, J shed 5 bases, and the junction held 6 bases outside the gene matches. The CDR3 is CASSPGTGKYGYTF. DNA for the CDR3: TGTGCCAGCAGTCCCGGGACAGGGAAATATGGCTACACCTTC.

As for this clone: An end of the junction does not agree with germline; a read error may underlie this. The CDR3 DNA reads as TGTGCCAGCAGTTTAATCGGGGGGCTTGGGGCCAACGGCCTGACTTTC. As protein: CASSLIGGLGANGLTF. This chain connects TRBV27 to TRBJ2-6, with D perhaps TRBD2 (7 bases). Germline loops: CDR1 MNHEY, CDR2 SMNVEV (reference sequence). This CDR3 contains 16 residues.

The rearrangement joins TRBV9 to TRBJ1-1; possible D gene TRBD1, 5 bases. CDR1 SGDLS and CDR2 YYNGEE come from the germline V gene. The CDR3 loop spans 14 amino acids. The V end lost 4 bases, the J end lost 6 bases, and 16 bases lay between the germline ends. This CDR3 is CASSPQAGDAEAFF. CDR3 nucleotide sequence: TGTGCCAGCAGCCCGCAGGCGGGGGACGCTGAAGCTTTCTTT.

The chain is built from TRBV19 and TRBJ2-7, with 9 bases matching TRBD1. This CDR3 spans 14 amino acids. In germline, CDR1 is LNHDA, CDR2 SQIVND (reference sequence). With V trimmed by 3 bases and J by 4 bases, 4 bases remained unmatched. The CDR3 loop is CASSMQDRGYEQYF. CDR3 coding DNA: TGTGCCAGTAGTATGCAGGACAGGGGTTACGAGCAGTACTTC.

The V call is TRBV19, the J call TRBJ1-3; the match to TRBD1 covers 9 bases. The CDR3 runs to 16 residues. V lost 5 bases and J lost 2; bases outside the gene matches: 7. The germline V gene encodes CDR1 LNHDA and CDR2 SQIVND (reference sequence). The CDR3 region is CASSPRQGETGNTIYF. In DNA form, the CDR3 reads TGTGCCAGTAGTCCAAGACAGGGGGAAACTGGAAACACCATATATTTT.

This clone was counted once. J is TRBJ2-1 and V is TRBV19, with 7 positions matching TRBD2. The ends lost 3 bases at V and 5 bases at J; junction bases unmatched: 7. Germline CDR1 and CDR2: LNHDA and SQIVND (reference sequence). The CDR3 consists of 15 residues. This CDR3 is CASSIMWGGDNEQFF. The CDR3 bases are TGTGCCAGTAGTATTATGTGGGGGGGGGACAATGAGCAGTTCTTC.

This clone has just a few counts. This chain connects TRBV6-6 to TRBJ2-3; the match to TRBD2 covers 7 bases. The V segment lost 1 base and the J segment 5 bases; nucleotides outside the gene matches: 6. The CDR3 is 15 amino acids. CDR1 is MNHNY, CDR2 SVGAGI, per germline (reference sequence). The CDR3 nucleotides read TGTGCCAGCAGTTACTATCGGGAGGTCGGAGATACGCAGTATTTT. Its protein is CASSYYREVGDTQYF.

In DNA form, the CDR3 reads TGTGCCAGCAGTTTGTCCGGACAGGGGACTGGAAACACCATATATTTT. As protein: CASSLSGQGTGNTIYF. V gene TRBV28 combines with J gene TRBJ1-3; 9 positions agree with TRBD1. Germline trimming cut 3 bases from V and 2 bases from J; bases unmatched to any gene: 5. This CDR3 spans 16 amino acids. Germline V lookup: CDR1 MDHEN, CDR2 SYDVKM.

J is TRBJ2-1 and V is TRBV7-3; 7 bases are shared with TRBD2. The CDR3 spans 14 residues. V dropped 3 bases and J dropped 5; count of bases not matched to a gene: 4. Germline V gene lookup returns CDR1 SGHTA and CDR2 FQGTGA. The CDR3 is CASSLSSGHNEQFF. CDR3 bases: TGTGCCAGCAGCTTGTCTAGCGGACACAATGAGCAGTTCTTC.

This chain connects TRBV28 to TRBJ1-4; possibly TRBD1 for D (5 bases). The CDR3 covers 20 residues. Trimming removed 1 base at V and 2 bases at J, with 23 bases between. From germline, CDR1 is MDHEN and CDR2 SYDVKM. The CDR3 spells CASSLYLFRVRDITNEKLFF. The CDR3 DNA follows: TGTGCCAGCAGTTTATACTTGTTTAGGGTCAGGGATATTACTAATGAAAAACTGTTTTTT.

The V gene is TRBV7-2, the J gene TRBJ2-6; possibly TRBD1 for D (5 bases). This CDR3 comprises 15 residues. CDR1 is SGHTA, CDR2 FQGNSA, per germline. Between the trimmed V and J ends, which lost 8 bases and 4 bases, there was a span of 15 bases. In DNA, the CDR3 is TGTGCCAGCGGGGCCGGACGAATGGGGGCCAACGTCCTGACTTTC. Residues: CASGAGRMGANVLTF.

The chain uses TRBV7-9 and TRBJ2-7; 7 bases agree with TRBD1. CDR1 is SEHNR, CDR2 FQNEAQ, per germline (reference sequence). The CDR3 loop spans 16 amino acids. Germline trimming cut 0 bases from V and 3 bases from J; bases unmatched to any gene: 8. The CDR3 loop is CASSLALGTVVYEQYF. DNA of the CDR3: TGTGCCAGCAGCTTAGCGCTCGGGACAGTTGTCTACGAGCAGTACTTC. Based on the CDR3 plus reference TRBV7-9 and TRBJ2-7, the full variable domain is DTGVSQNPRHKITKRGQNVTFRCDPISEHNRLYWYRQTLGQGPEFLTYFQNEAQLEKSRLLSDRFSAERPKGSFSTLEIQRTEQGDSAMYLCASSLALGTVVYEQYFGPGTRLTVT.

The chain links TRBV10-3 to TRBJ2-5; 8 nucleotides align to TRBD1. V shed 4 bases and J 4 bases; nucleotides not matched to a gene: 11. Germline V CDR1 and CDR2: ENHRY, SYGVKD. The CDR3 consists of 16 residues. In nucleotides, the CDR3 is TGTGCCATCAGTGGGAAGGACAGGGTAGGAGGAGAGACCCAGTACTTC. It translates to CAISGKDRVGGETQYF.

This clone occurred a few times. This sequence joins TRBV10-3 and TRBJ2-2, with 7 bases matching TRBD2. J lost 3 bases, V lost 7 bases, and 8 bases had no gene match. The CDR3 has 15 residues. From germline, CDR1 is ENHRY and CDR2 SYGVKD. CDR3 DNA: TGTGCCATCACCCACGGGGGAGGGGACACCGGGGAGCTGTTTTTT. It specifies CAITHGGGDTGELFF.

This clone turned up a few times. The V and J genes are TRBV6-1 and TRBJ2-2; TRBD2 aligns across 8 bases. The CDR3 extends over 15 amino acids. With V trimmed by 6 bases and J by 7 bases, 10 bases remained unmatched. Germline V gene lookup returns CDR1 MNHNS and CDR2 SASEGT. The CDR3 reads CASRYLTGGDGELFF. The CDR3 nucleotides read TGTGCCAGCAGATACCTTACGGGGGGGGACGGGGAGCTGTTTTTT.

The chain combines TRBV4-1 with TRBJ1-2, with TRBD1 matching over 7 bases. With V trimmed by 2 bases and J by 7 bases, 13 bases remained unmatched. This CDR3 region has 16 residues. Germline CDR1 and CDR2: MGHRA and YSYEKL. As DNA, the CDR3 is TGCGCCAGCAGCCAATATGGAGACAGGGCCCTGGGTGGCTACACCTTC. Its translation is CASSQYGDRALGGYTF.

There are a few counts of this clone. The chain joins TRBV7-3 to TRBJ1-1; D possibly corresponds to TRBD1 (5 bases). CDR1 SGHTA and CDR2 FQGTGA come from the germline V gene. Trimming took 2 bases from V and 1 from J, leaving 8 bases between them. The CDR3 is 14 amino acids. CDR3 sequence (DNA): TGTGCCAGCAGCTTACAGGGTTGGAACACTGAAGCTTTCTTT. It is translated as CASSLQGWNTEAFF.

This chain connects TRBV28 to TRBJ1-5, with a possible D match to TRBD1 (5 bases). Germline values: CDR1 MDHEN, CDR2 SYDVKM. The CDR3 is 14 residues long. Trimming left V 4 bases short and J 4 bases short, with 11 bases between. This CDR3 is CASSSDRTNQPQHF. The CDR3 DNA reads TGTGCCAGCAGTTCCGACAGAACTAATCAGCCCCAGCATTTT.

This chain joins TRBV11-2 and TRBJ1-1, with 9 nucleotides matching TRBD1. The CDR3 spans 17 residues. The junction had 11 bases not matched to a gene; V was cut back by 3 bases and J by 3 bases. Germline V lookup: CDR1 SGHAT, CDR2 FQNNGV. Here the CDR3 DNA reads TGTGCCAGCAGCTTGGGCTCCGGGACAGGGTCGGACACTGAAGCTTTCTTT. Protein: CASSLGSGTGSDTEAFF.

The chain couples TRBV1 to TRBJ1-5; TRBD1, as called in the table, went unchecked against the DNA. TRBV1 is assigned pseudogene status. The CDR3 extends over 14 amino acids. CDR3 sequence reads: CTSSQGQSNQPQHF. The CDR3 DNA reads TGCACCAGCAGCCAGGGACAGAGCAATCAGCCCCAGCATTTT.

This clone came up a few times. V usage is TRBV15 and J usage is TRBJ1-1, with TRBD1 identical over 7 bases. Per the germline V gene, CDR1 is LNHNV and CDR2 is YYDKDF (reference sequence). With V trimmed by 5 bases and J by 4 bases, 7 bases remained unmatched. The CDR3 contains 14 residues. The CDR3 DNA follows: TGTGCCACCAGCCGACGACAGGGACTCACTGAAGCTTTCTTT. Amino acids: CATSRRQGLTEAFF.

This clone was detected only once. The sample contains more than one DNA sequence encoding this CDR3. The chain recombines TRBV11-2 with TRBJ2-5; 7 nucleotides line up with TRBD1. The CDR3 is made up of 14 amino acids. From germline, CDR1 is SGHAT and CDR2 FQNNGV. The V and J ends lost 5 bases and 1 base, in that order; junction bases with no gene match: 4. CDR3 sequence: CASSPRTGQETQYF. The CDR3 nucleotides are TGTGCCAGCAGCCCGCGGACAGGCCAAGAGACCCAGTACTTC.

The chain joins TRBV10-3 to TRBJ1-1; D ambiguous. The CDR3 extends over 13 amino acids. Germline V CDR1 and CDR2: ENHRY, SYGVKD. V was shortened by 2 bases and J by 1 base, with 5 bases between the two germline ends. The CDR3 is CAISEIENTEAFF. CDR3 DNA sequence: TGTGCCATCAGTGAGATAGAGAACACTGAAGCTTTCTTT.

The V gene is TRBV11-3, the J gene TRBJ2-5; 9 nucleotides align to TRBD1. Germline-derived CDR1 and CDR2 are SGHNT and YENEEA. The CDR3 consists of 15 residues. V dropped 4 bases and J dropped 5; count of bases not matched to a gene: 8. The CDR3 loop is CASSSSGTGRETQYF. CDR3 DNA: TGTGCCAGCAGCTCGTCCGGGACAGGGAGGGAGACCCAGTACTTC.

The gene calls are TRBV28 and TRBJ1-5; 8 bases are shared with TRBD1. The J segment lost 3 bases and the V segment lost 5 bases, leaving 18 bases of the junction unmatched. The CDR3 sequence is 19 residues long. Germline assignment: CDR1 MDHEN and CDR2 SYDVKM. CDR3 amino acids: CASSPHLGGWTGPNQPQHF. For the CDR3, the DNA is TGTGCCAGCAGTCCGCACCTGGGGGGGTGGACAGGGCCCAATCAGCCCCAGCATTTT.